Listed below are T cell receptor beta chains from one sample, sequenced in a study of CD8+ T cells in alopecia areata. The data were produced by immunoSEQ multiplex PCR, yet TCRdb's version contains in-frame clones alone and is incomplete. The sample records 70,000 or so clones, about 30% being singletons. The sequencing used CD8+ T cells sorted from blood, collected at week 4, from a patient treated with tofacitinib. Receptor source: a human donor with alopecia areata. Both conserved end residues are part of each CDR3. D genes are given only for firm matches. Clone size is given for some rows only: seen once, a few or many times, or a class if the clone is expanded.

V gene: TRBV6-6
D gene: NA
clone size: NA
J gene: TRBJ2-3
CDR3 DNA: TGTGCCAGCAGTTACTCGCGGGGAGGAGATACGCAGTATTTT
CDR3 protein: CASSYSRGGDTQYF

V gene: TRBV13
D gene: TRBD1
clone size: once
J gene: TRBJ2-5
CDR3 DNA: TGTGCCAGCACCCGACAGGGGCTGGAGACCCAGTACTTC
CDR3 protein: CASTRQGLETQYF

V gene: TRBV28
D gene: NA
clone size: few
J gene: TRBJ2-7
CDR3 DNA: TGTGCCAGCAGTCCTCCCACAGGCTACGAGCAGTACTTC
CDR3 protein: CASSPPTGYEQYF

V gene: TRBV29-1
D gene: TRBD2
clone size: NA
J gene: TRBJ2-7
CDR3 DNA: TGCAGCGTTCCGGGACTAGTACGGTACGAGCAGTACTTC
CDR3 protein: CSVPGLVRYEQYF

V gene: TRBV7-6
D gene: NA
clone size: NA
J gene: TRBJ1-5
CDR3 DNA: TGTGCCAGCAGCTTCTCCACCGAACAGCCCCAGCATTTT
CDR3 protein: CASSFSTEQPQHF

V gene: TRBV29-1
D gene: NA
clone size: few
J gene: TRBJ2-3
CDR3 DNA: TGCAGCGTTGGAGTCTCAGATACGCAGTATTTT
CDR3 protein: CSVGVSDTQYF

V gene: TRBV27
D gene: TRBD2
clone size: many
J gene: TRBJ2-7
CDR3 DNA: TGTGCCAGCAGTCCTAGCGGGAGGCTACGCGAGCAGTACTTC
CDR3 protein: CASSPSGRLREQYF

V gene: TRBV29-1
D gene: NA
clone size: NA
J gene: TRBJ2-5
CDR3 DNA: TGCAGCGCCAGGGGGCTAGCGGAAGAGACCCAGTACTTC
CDR3 protein: CSARGLAEETQYF

V gene: TRBV30
D gene: NA
clone size: NA
J gene: TRBJ1-1
CDR3 DNA: TGTGCCTGGAATCGACAGTCCAACACTGAAGCTTTCTTT
CDR3 protein: CAWNRQSNTEAFF

V gene: TRBV9
D gene: TRBD2
clone size: few
J gene: TRBJ2-1
CDR3 DNA: TGTGCCAGCAGCGTAGGACTAGCGGCCCTTTACAATGAGCAGTTCTTC
CDR3 protein: CASSVGLAALYNEQFF

V gene: TRBV4-1
D gene: TRBD1
clone size: few
J gene: TRBJ2-7
CDR3 DNA: TGCGCCAGCAGCCAAGGACCGACAGGGAGCTCCTACGAGCAGTACTTC
CDR3 protein: CASSQGPTGSSYEQYF

V gene: TRBV28
D gene: TRBD2
clone size: NA
J gene: TRBJ2-3
CDR3 DNA: TGTGCCAGCAGTTTAGTGGGCGGGAGGGCCTCGGATACGCAGTATTTT
CDR3 protein: CASSLVGGRASDTQYF

V gene: TRBV6-5
D gene: TRBD2
clone size: few
J gene: TRBJ2-2
CDR3 DNA: TGTGCCAGCAGTTATTTCGTAGCGGGGGCCGGGGAGCTGTTTTTT
CDR3 protein: CASSYFVAGAGELFF

V gene: TRBV29-1
D gene: NA
clone size: few
J gene: TRBJ1-2
CDR3 DNA: TGCAGCGTTGGTGGGGGGCTCAGCTACACCTTC
CDR3 protein: CSVGGGLSYTF

V gene: TRBV9
D gene: TRBD2
clone size: few
J gene: TRBJ2-7
CDR3 DNA: TGTGCCAGCAGCTCCAGACTAGCGGGAGAGCACGAGCAGTACTTC
CDR3 protein: CASSSRLAGEHEQYF

V gene: TRBV5-1
D gene: NA
clone size: few
J gene: TRBJ1-1
CDR3 DNA: TGCGCCAGCAGCTTAACCGGGGGTATGGAAGCTTTCTTT
CDR3 protein: CASSLTGGMEAFF

V gene: TRBV5-4
D gene: NA
clone size: NA
J gene: TRBJ1-1
CDR3 DNA: TGTGCCAGCAGCTTACGGGGAAATACTGAAGCTTTCTTT
CDR3 protein: CASSLRGNTEAFF

V gene: TRBV6-5
D gene: TRBD2
clone size: few
J gene: TRBJ2-7
CDR3 DNA: TGTGCCAGCAGTTCTAGCGGGAGCATATGGGAGCAGTACTTC
CDR3 protein: CASSSSGSIWEQYF

V gene: TRBV6-5
D gene: TRBD2
clone size: medium-sized
J gene: TRBJ2-2
CDR3 DNA: TGTGCCAGCAGTTACTCGGGAGGGATCGGGGAGCTGTTTTTT
CDR3 protein: CASSYSGGIGELFF